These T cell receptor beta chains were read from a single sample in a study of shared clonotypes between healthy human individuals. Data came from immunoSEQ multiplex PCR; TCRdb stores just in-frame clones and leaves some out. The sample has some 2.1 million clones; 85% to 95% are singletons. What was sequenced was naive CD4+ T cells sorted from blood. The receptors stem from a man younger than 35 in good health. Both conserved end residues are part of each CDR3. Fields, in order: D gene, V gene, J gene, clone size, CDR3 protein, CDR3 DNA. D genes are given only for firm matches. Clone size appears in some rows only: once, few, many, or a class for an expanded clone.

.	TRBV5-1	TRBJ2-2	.	CASSLGTGPNTGELFF	TGCGCCAGCAGCTTGGGTACCGGGCCCAACACCGGGGAGCTGTTTTTT
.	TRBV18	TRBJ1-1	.	CASSPMGPLNTEAFF	TGTGCCAGCTCACCAATGGGCCCTCTCAACACTGAAGCTTTCTTT
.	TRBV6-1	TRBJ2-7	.	CASSEASAFPYEQYF	TGTGCCAGCAGTGAAGCCAGCGCCTTTCCCTACGAGCAGTACTTC
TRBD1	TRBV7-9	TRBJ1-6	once	CASSSHGTAKAYNSPLHF	TGTGCCAGCAGCTCCCATGGGACAGCCAAAGCCTATAATTCACCCCTCCACTTT
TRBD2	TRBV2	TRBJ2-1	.	CASSPQLAEEQFF	TGTGCCAGCAGTCCCCAACTAGCGGAAGAGCAGTTCTTC
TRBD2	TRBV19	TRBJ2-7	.	CASSLGPSGNYEQYF	TGTGCCAGTAGTCTGGGTCCTAGCGGGAACTACGAGCAGTACTTC
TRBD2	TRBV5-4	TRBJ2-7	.	CASSLGSGGGYEQYF	TGTGCCAGCAGCTTGGGAAGCGGGGGAGGCTACGAGCAGTACTTC
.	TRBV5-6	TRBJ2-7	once	CASSFLPGTLAYEQYF	TGTGCCAGCAGCTTCCTTCCCGGGACTCTAGCCTACGAGCAGTACTTC
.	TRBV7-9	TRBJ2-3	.	CASRKEGPYTQYF	TGTGCCAGCAGAAAAGAGGGGCCGTATACGCAGTATTTT
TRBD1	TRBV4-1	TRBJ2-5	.	CASSKDGTGDETQYF	TGCGCCAGCAGCAAAGACGGGACAGGTGACGAGACCCAGTACTTC
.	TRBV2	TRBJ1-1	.	CASSTQGTEAFF	TGTGCCAGCAGTACCCAGGGGACTGAAGCTTTCTTT